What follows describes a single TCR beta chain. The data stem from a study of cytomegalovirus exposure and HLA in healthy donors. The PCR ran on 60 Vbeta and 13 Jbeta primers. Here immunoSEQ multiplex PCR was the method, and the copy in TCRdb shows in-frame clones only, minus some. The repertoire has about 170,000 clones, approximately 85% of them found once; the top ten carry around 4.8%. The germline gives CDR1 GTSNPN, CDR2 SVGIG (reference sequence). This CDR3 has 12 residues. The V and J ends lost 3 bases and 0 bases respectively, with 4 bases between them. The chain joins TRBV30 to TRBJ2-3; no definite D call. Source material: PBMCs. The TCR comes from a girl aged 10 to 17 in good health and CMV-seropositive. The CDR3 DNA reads TGTGCCTGGAGCTCTAGCACAGATACGCAGTATTTT. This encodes CAWSSSTDTQYF.